A selection of T cell receptor beta chains follows, all from one sample in a study of cytomegalovirus exposure and HLA in healthy donors. TCRdb's table, derived via immunoSEQ multiplex PCR, lists solely in-frame clones and lacks some. The data show 160,000 or so clones, 60% to 80% seen once. Sample: PBMCs. These receptors were taken from a man aged 25 to 40 in good health and CMV-seropositive. Both conserved end residues are part of each CDR3. A D gene is named only where the DNA matches it firmly. Some rows have no size entry. The others give once, few or many, or a class for an expanded clone.

>.|TRBJ1-1|.|TRBV5-6
CASSLVGSGGSEAFF
TGTGCCAGCAGCTTGGTTGGTTCTGGGGGCTCTGAAGCTTTCTTT
>.|TRBJ1-4|.|TRBV13
CASSLTLLDEKLFF
TGTGCCAGCAGCTTAACCCTGCTAGATGAAAAACTGTTTTTT
>.|TRBJ1-1|.|TRBV6-1
CASSEEGGTDRAFF
TGTGCCAGCAGTGAAGAGGGGGGGACTGATAGGGCTTTCTTT
>TRBD1|TRBJ2-7|.|TRBV7-9
CASRPGGFHEQYF
TGTGCCAGCAGACCAGGGGGCTTCCACGAGCAGTACTTC
>.|TRBJ2-7|.|TRBV27
CASRRTPYEQYF
TGTGCCAGCAGACGGACTCCGTACGAGCAGTACTTC
>TRBD1|TRBJ2-7|few|TRBV28
CASSLIGGWYEQYF
TGTGCCAGCAGTTTAATAGGGGGCTGGTACGAGCAGTACTTC
>TRBD2|TRBJ2-7|.|TRBV30
CGCGGVNYEQYF
TGTGGTTGCGGGGGGGTAAACTACGAGCAGTACTTC
>TRBD1|TRBJ1-1|.|TRBV2
CASLKGQGVWNTEAFF
TGTGCCAGCCTCAAGGGGCAGGGGGTATGGAACACTGAAGCTTTCTTT
>.|TRBJ2-2|.|TRBV2
CASKRTDRGFFNTGELFF
TGTGCCAGTAAGCGGACAGATAGAGGTTTTTTTAACACCGGGGAGCTGTTTTTT
>.|TRBJ1-5|.|TRBV28
CASSLSQQGAQPQHF
TGTGCCAGCAGTTTAAGTCAACAGGGCGCTCAGCCCCAGCATTTT
>TRBD1|TRBJ2-3|.|TRBV10-3
CAISDRQGKDTQYF
TGTGCCATCAGTGACCGACAGGGGAAAGATACGCAGTATTTT
>.|TRBJ1-3|once|TRBV28
CASRTGEGNTIYF
TGTGCCAGCAGGACGGGGGAAGGAAACACCATATATTTT
>.|TRBJ1-5|once|TRBV6-7
CASSYPGHSNQPQHF
TGTGCCAGCAGTTACCCAGGGCATAGCAATCAGCCCCAGCATTTT
>.|TRBJ2-5|.|TRBV4-1
CASSQGVSEGTQYF
TGCGCCAGCAGCCAAGGAGTGAGTGAGGGGACCCAGTACTTC
>.|TRBJ2-1|once|TRBV5-1
CASSLDVSSYNEQFF
TGCGCCAGCAGCTTGGATGTCAGCTCCTACAATGAGCAGTTCTTC
>TRBD1|TRBJ2-2|few|TRBV5-1
CASSFGQDTGELFF
TGCGCCAGCAGCTTCGGACAGGACACCGGGGAGCTGTTTTTT
>TRBD1|TRBJ1-2|.|TRBV28
CASNRGRTYGYTF
TGTGCCAGCAACAGGGGGCGAACCTATGGCTACACCTTC
>TRBD1|TRBJ1-1|.|TRBV19
CASRDSENTEAFF
TGTGCCAGCCGGGACAGTGAGAACACTGAAGCTTTCTTT
>TRBD2|TRBJ2-3|.|TRBV4-1
CASSRAGRAGATDTQYF
TGCGCCAGCAGCCGTGCCGGGCGAGCGGGGGCCACAGATACGCAGTATTTT